This T cell receptor beta chain comes out of a study of blood T cell repertoires in COVID-19. Whole-study context: Nucleic acid was either cDNA or gDNA, and it came from T cells, B-cell-depleted T cells, or PBMCs.

Source study methods: Scientists estimated how many nucleated cells there were by amplifying reference gene primers. Clones were sequenced by immunoSEQ multiplex PCR, and TCRdb holds only the in-frame ones, with some missing. The DNA gave D and trimming, while V, J and clone size come from that table. In the table there are approximately 230,000 clones, around 85% of which are singletons. The CDR3 is made up of 12 amino acids. Germline values: CDR1 SQVTM, CDR2 ANQGSEA. The V and J ends lost 6 bases and 6 bases respectively, with 14 bases between them. The sequence was collected from a woman in her thirties or forties with active or convalescent COVID-19. The V and J genes are TRBV29-1 and TRBJ1-1, with a tentative D call TRBD1 (5 bases). The sequencing sample was made of peripheral blood. The DNA for the CDR3 is TGCAGCGTGGGAGGGGAGTTGGCTGAAGCTTTCTTT. Amino acid sequence: CSVGGELAEAFF.